This T cell receptor (beta chain) stems from a study of control samples from healthy donors and cancer patients. From germline, CDR1 is MGHRA and CDR2 YSYEKL. There are 17 residues in the CDR3. With V trimmed by 3 bases and J by 2 bases, 8 bases remained unmatched. Clones were read by immunoSEQ multiplex PCR, and TCRdb kept only the in-frame ones, dropping some. There are under 15,000 clones in the sample; roughly 95% occur only once, and roughly 30% lies in the top ten. The clonotype comes from a man in his 70s with head and neck cancer. V and J are TRBV4-1 and TRBJ1-4, with 8 bases aligning to TRBD1. The sequenced sample was PBMCs. The CDR3 region is CASSHNRGKRTNEKLFF. In nucleotides, the CDR3 is TGCGCCAGCAGCCACAACAGGGGGAAACGGACTAATGAAAAACTGTTTTTT.